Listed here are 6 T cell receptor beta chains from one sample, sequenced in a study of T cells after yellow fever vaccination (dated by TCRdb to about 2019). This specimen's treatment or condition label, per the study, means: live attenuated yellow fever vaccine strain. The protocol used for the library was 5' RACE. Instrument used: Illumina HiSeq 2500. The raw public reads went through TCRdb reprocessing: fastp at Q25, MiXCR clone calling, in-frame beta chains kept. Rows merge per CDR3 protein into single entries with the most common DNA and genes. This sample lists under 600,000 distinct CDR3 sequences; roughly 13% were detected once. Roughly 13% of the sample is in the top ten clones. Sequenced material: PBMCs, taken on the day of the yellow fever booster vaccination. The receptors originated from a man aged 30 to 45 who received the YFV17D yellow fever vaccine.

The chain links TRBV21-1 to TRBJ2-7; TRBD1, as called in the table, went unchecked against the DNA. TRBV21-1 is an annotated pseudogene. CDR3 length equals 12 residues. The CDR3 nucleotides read TGTGCCAGCAGCAAACAGGGGTGCGAGCAGTACTTC. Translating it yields CASSKQGCEQYF.

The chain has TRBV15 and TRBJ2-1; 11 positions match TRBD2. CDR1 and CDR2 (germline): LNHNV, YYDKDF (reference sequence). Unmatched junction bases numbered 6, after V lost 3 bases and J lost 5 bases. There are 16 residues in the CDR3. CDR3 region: CATSRILAGGNNEQFF. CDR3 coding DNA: TGTGCCACCAGCAGGATCCTAGCGGGAGGAAACAATGAGCAGTTCTTC.

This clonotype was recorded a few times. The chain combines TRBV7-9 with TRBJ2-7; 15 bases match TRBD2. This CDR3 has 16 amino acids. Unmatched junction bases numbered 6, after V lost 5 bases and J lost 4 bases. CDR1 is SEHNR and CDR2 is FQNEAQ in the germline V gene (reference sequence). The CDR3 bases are TGTGCCAGCAGCCCGCCGGGACTAGCGGGAGGATACGAGCAGTACTTC. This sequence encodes CASSPPGLAGGYEQYF.

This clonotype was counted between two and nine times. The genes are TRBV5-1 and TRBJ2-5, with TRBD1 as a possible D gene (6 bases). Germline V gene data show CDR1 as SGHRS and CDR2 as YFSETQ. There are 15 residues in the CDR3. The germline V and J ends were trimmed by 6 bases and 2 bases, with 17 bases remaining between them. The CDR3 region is CASTPRGGPQETQYF. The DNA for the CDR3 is TGCGCCAGCACCCCCCGAGGGGGACCACAAGAGACCCAGTACTTC. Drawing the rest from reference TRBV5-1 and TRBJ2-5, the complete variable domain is KAGVTQTPRYLIKTRGQQVTLSCSPISGHRSVSWYQQTPGQGLQFLFEYFSETQRNKGNFPGRFSGRQFSNSRSEMNVSTLELGDSALYLCASTPRGGPQETQYFGPGTRLLVL.

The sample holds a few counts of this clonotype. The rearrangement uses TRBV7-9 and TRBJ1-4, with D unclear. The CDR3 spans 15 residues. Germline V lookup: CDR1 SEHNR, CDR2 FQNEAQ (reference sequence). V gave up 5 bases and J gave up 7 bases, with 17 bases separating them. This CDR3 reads CASSPSGIPGEKLFF. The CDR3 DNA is TGTGCCAGCAGCCCCTCGGGGATTCCGGGTGAAAAACTGTTTTTT.

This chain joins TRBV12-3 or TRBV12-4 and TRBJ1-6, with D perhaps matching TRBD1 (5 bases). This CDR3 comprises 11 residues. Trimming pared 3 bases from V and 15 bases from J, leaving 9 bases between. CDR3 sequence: CASSFWGDLHF. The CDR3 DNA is TGTGCCAGCAGTTTTTGGGGGGACCTCCACTTT.